This TCR beta chain is drawn from a study of blood T cell repertoires in COVID-19. The germline V gene has CDR1 SGHRS and CDR2 YFSETQ. Trimming removed 7 bases at V and 2 bases at J, with 15 bases between. This CDR3 is 14 amino acids long. This clone occurred a few times. Clones were sequenced by immunoSEQ multiplex PCR, and TCRdb holds only the in-frame ones, with some missing. This table holds over 20,000 clones, about 90% found once. The chain couples TRBV5-1 to TRBJ1-2; TRBD1 might be the D (6 bases). This TCR was sampled from a man in his 70s with acute or convalescent COVID-19. The sample comprised peripheral blood. CDR3 sequence (DNA): TGCGCCAGCGGGCCGGTGACAGGCAACTATGGCTACACCTTC. As protein: CASGPVTGNYGYTF.